This T cell receptor beta chain was captured by sequencing in a study of blood T cells in healthy people across ages. Whole-study results and caveats: With unsorted PBMCs, a conclusive comparison of naive versus antigen-experienced cells was not possible. Observed TCR beta diversity per million T cells went down as age went up. This fall followed a roughly linear course with age.

No fewer than 5.5 micrograms of total RNA were isolated from every sample. This clonotype was detected only a few times. The antigen is not known. CDR3 length: 16 residues. Germline V gives CDR1 SGHRS, CDR2 YFSETQ. The V gene lost 0 bases and the J gene lost 1 base, with 13 bases spanning the gap. With a J-beta primer mix and a sample-barcoded 5' primer, a second PCR ran 7 to 11 cycles. Each of the cDNA molecules was tagged by a template-switch adaptor with 12 random nucleotides. TCRdb reprocessed the 5' RACE reads via MiXCR and lists one record per CDR3 protein. Of about 1.5 million distinct CDR3 sequences listed, approximately 40% were seen once; the top ten hold 7.9%.

This sequence originates from a woman aged 18 to 35 in good health. V is TRBV5-1 and J is TRBJ1-1; no clear D gene. Sequences were obtained from blood. The CDR3 spells CASSLVVLDGNTEAFF. CDR3 nucleotides: TGCGCCAGCAGCTTGGTTGTTTTGGACGGGAACACTGAAGCTTTCTTT. Full variable domain (rest looked up from reference TRBV5-1 and TRBJ1-1): KAGVTQTPRYLIKTRGQQVTLSCSPISGHRSVSWYQQTPGQGLQFLFEYFSETQRNKGNFPGRFSGRQFSNSRSEMNVSTLELGDSALYLCASSLVVLDGNTEAFFGQGTRLTVV.